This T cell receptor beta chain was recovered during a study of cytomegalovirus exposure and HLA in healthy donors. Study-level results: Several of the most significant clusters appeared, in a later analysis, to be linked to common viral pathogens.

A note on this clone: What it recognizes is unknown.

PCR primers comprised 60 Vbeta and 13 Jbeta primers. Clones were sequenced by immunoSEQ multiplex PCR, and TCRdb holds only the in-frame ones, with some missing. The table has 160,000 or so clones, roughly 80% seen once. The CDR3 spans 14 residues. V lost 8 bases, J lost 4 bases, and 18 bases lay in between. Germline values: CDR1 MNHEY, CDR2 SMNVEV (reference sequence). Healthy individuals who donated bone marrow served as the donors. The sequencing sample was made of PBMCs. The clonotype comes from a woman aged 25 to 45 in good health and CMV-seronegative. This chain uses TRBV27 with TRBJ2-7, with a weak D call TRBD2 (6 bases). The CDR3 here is CASPIGGRIYEQYF. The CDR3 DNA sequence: TGTGCCAGCCCTATCGGGGGAAGGATTTACGAGCAGTACTTC.